This TCR beta chain was identified during a study of OX40 agonist ivuxolimab in advanced cancers. Study-wide context: Three individuals attained partial responses, comprising one hepatocellular carcinoma case and two cutaneous melanoma cases. Findings and limits, study-wide: Some nonresponders likewise displayed low normalized T-cell clonal expansion. With doses of 0.1 to 3.0 mg/kg, CD4+ and CD8+ blood T cells had undergone clonal expansion by week 6. Individuals who were partial responders at 0.1-3.0 mg/kg had clonal expansion that ranked among the lowest.

The ends were cut back, 0 bases at V and 7 bases at J, with 13 bases in the middle. This CDR3 comprises 16 residues. Germline CDR1 and CDR2: SNHLY and FYNNEI. Generated by immunoSEQ multiplex PCR, the TCRdb table keeps only in-frame clones and is missing some. The sample contains more than 70,000 clones, roughly nine tenths of which appear only once. On this clone: What it binds is not known.

This TCR came from an adult with an advanced solid tumor such as melanoma, head and neck, liver or kidney cancer. The specimen comprised CD4+ or CD8+ T cells sorted from blood, sampled in a trial of the OX40 agonist ivuxolimab. This chain uses TRBV2 with TRBJ1-6, with D possibly TRBD1 on 5 matching bases. The CDR3 nucleotides are TGTGCCAGCAGTGAAGCGCTTCGGGGGAGGAATTCACCCCTCCACTTT. Its translation: CASSEALRGRNSPLHF.